A selection of T cell receptor beta chains follows, all from one sample in a study of CD8 T cells in Susac syndrome. TCRdb called the immunoSEQ multiplex PCR reads again in MiXCR, with one record for every CDR3 protein. The profile shows roughly 100,000 distinct CDR3 sequences, 85% to 95% of them singletons. The sample consisted of CD4+ T cells from PBMCs. These receptors were taken from a human donor with Susac syndrome. The CDR3 runs from the conserved cysteine through the conserved F or W. Fields, in order: J gene, V gene, clone size, D gene, CDR3 DNA, CDR3 protein. D genes are given only for firm matches. Only some rows state a clone size, as once, few, many or a class for expanded clones.

TRBJ2-6 | TRBV7-2 | - | TRBD2 | TGTGCTAAGGGCGGGGGGTTCTCTGGGGCCAACGTCCTGACTTTC | CAKGGGFSGANVLTF
TRBJ2-1 | TRBV18 | once | - | TGTGCCAGCGGGGAGCGGTTGTCCTACAATGAGCAGTTCTTC | CASGERLSYNEQFF
TRBJ1-6 | TRBV5-4 | - | TRBD1 | TGTGCCAGCAGCCAAACCGGGACAGCGAATTCACCCCTCCACTTT | CASSQTGTANSPLHF
TRBJ2-3 | TRBV2 | - | - | TGTGCCAGTACTGAAGCAGATACGCAGTATTTT | CASTEADTQYF
TRBJ2-7 | TRBV7-2 | - | - | TGTGCCAGCAGCCGGGGACTCACGCCTGGAGAGCAGTACTTC | CASSRGLTPGEQYF
TRBJ2-3 | TRBV7-9 | - | - | TGTGCCAGCAGCCAGAGTACTAGCACAGATACGCAGTATTTT | CASSQSTSTDTQYF
TRBJ2-2 | TRBV7-3 | - | - | TGTGCCAGCACTTCAGAGACCACCGGGGAGCTGTTTTTT | CASTSETTGELFF
TRBJ1-2 | TRBV20-1 | - | - | TGCAGTGCTAGATCCGGGGACAACTATGGCTACACCTTC | CSARSGDNYGYTF
TRBJ2-3 | TRBV9 | - | - | TGTGCCAGCAGCGTAGTGGCGGCGAGCACAGATACGCAGTATTTT | CASSVVAASTDTQYF
TRBJ2-7 | TRBV5-4 | - | - | TGTGCCAGCAGCTTGGACCGCTCCTACGAGCAGTACTTC | CASSLDRSYEQYF
TRBJ2-7 | TRBV2 | - | - | TGTGCCAGCAGCGGCTACGAGCAGTACTTC | CASSGYEQYF
TRBJ1-3 | TRBV18 | once | - | TGTGCCAGCTCACCTACAGCTAGCCGGTGGGAGAACACCATATATTTT | CASSPTASRWENTIYF
TRBJ2-5 | TRBV5-4 | - | TRBD2 | TGTGCCAGCAGCTTCGACCCGGTGGGAGGGCAAGAGACCCAGTACTTC | CASSFDPVGGQETQYF
TRBJ1-2 | TRBV21-1 | - | - | TGTGCCATCGCGACGACAGCCCTCTATGGCTACACCTTC | CAIATTALYGYTF
TRBJ1-5 | TRBV28 | - | - | TGTGCCAGCAGGGCCGATTTGACAGGCTCCAATCAGCCCCAGCATTTT | CASRADLTGSNQPQHF
TRBJ1-2 | TRBV28 | - | - | TGTGCCAGCGTTTTTCGGGGGATTGGGTATGGCTACACCTTC | CASVFRGIGYGYTF
TRBJ1-5 | TRBV14 | - | - | TGTGCCAGCAGCCAAGAGGCCTATCAGCCCCAGCATTTT | CASSQEAYQPQHF
TRBJ2-1 | TRBV9 | - | TRBD2 | TGTGCCAGCAGCGAATTAGCGGGGATCCACAATGAGCAGTTCTTC | CASSELAGIHNEQFF
TRBJ2-3 | TRBV3-1 | - | TRBD2 | TGTGCCAGCAGCCCTAGCGGGGGGGACACAGATACGCAGTATTTT | CASSPSGGDTDTQYF
TRBJ2-1 | TRBV6-1 | - | - | TGTGCCAGCAGCCCTCCAACTAGGGAGCTGTTCTTC | CASSPPTRELFF
TRBJ1-6 | TRBV30 | - | - | TGTGCCTGGAGTGTACGAGGGCAGGGTTATAATTCACCCCTCCACTTT | CAWSVRGQGYNSPLHF
TRBJ2-7 | TRBV30 | - | TRBD1 | TGTGCCTGGAGTGTAAGGACAGGCCTGCTCTACGAGCAGTACTTC | CAWSVRTGLLYEQYF
TRBJ1-5 | TRBV9 | - | - | TGTGCCAGCAGCGCGACCATTGACAATCAGCCCCAGCATTTT | CASSATIDNQPQHF
TRBJ2-5 | TRBV29-1 | - | - | TGCAGCGTTGAGGGGGCCCGGGACGGAGCCTTGTACCAAGAGACCCAGTACTTC | CSVEGARDGALYQETQYF
TRBJ2-3 | TRBV30 | - | TRBD2 | TGTGCCTCGCTCGGTCGGGTTACCAGCGGGGTCTTCACAGATACGCAGTATTTT | CASLGRVTSGVFTDTQYF
TRBJ1-2 | TRBV30 | - | - | TGTGCCTGGAGACAGGGTTGGTATGGCTACACCTTC | CAWRQGWYGYTF
TRBJ2-1 | TRBV24-1 | - | - | TGTGCCACCAGTGATTGGGGCAGGGGTAGGAATGAGCAGTTCTTC | CATSDWGRGRNEQFF
TRBJ1-2 | TRBV29-1 | - | - | TGCAGCGTTGAAGATAGGCGGCGAGGGAATGGCTACACCTTC | CSVEDRRRGNGYTF
TRBJ2-7 | TRBV20-1 | - | TRBD1 | TGCAGTGCCGGACAGGGGGCTCTCTACGAGCAGTACTTC | CSAGQGALYEQYF
TRBJ2-1 | TRBV7-2 | - | TRBD1 | TGTGCCAGCAGCTTCGACAGGGGGCGCGGCAATGAGCAGTTCTTC | CASSFDRGRGNEQFF
TRBJ1-2 | TRBV6-5 | - | - | TGTGCCAGCAGTTACTCAGCTCGATTCATGAATGGCTACACCTTC | CASSYSARFMNGYTF
TRBJ2-1 | TRBV19 | - | TRBD1 | TGTGCCAGTAAGCCAGGGGGCACCTACAATGAGCAGTTCTTC | CASKPGGTYNEQFF
TRBJ2-5 | TRBV30 | - | TRBD2 | TGTGCCTGGTTCGACTTAGGTAGCGGGGTCCGACAGACCCAGTACTTC | CAWFDLGSGVRQTQYF
TRBJ1-4 | TRBV29-1 | - | TRBD1 | TGCAGCGTTGAAGATGTAAAGGGACAGGACACAAAACTGTTTTTT | CSVEDVKGQDTKLFF
TRBJ2-5 | TRBV6-6 | - | TRBD2 | TGTGCCAGCAGTTATGGAGCGGGGGGGGGAGAGACCCAGTACTTC | CASSYGAGGGETQYF
TRBJ2-7 | TRBV7-2 | - | TRBD1 | TGTGCCAGCAACGACAGGGGAATAAGCTACGAGCAGTACTTC | CASNDRGISYEQYF
TRBJ2-7 | TRBV4-1 | - | TRBD2 | TGCGCCAGCAGCCCTCGGGGGGGCGAGCAGTACTTC | CASSPRGGEQYF
TRBJ1-2 | TRBV20-1 | - | - | TGCAGTGCTAGTCCAGGGCCTAACTATGGCTACACCTTC | CSASPGPNYGYTF
TRBJ2-5 | TRBV28 | - | - | TGTGCCAGCAGATTCTATGGGGGCAGGGGTCCCCAAGAGACCCAGTACTTC | CASRFYGGRGPQETQYF
TRBJ1-1 | TRBV12-3/TRBV12-4 | - | - | TGTGCCAGCAGTTTAGCGCGGGGAATGAACACTGAAGCTTTCTTT | CASSLARGMNTEAFF
TRBJ1-3 | TRBV6-1 | - | - | TGTGCCAGCAGTGCGCGGGACATTAGCGGAAACACCATATATTTT | CASSARDISGNTIYF
TRBJ1-6 | TRBV7-9 | - | - | TGTGCCAGCAGTGAGGGGGGGAATTCACCCCTCCACTTT | CASSEGGNSPLHF
TRBJ2-5 | TRBV11-3 | once | - | TGTGCCAGCAGCCAAAGGGCTGATCAAGAGACCCAGTACTTC | CASSQRADQETQYF